These T cell receptor beta chains were read from a single sample in a study of human T cells and chemical hapten exposure. TCRdb redid the calling of the RACE reads with MiXCR, one entry per CDR3 protein. The profile covers more than 85,000 distinct CDR3 sequences, with roughly 11% appearing a single time and around 2.2% taken by the ten largest. Sequencing used whole blood, obtained in connection with sensitization to the hapten diphenylcyclopropenone (DPC). These receptors were obtained from a man in his forties with alopecia areata. Some clones in this sample may be carry-over from other donors' samples. The CDR3 runs from the conserved cysteine through the conserved F or W. D genes are given only for firm matches. Clone size is given for some rows only: seen once, a few or many times, or a class if the clone is expanded.

clone_size j_call v_call d_call cdr3_nt cdr3_aa
NA TRBJ2-1 TRBV12-3/TRBV12-4 TRBD2 TGTGCCAGCAGTCCATTAGCGGGAGTCTACAATGAGCAGTTCTTC CASSPLAGVYNEQFF
NA TRBJ2-3 TRBV29-1 NA TGCAGCGTTGAAGGGAGCACCCGCACAGATACGCAGTATTTT CSVEGSTRTDTQYF
many TRBJ2-7 TRBV6-5 NA TGTGCCAGCAATGGGGGCTACGAGCAGTACTTC CASNGGYEQYF
NA TRBJ1-6 TRBV5-4 NA TGTGCCAGCAGCTTGGAGGCAGTTGGTTCACCCCTCCACTTT CASSLEAVGSPLHF
once TRBJ2-3 TRBV12-5 NA TGTGCTAGCGGGGTAGCGGTCTCTAGCACAGATACGCAGTATTTT CASGVAVSSTDTQYF
NA TRBJ1-4 TRBV30 NA TGTGCCTGGAGGAGCCTCCAGGGTGAAAATGAAAAACTGTTTTTT CAWRSLQGENEKLFF
many TRBJ1-6 TRBV15 NA TGTGCCACCAGGAGACCCCTCCACTTT CATRRPLHF
few TRBJ2-3 TRBV5-1 NA TGCGCCAGCAGCTCTGTATTACGCGGGGACACAGATACGCAGTATTTT CASSSVLRGDTDTQYF
few TRBJ2-2 TRBV5-5 NA TGTGCCAGCAGCTGGGTGCTCGGACGGACTTACGGCGGGGAGCTGTTTTTT CASSWVLGRTYGGELFF
few TRBJ1-1 TRBV19 TRBD1 TGTGCCAGTAGTGTCGACAGGGGGTCTATGAACACTGAAGCTTTCTTT CASSVDRGSMNTEAFF
many TRBJ1-5 TRBV28 NA TGTGCCAGCACCACGGCGGGATATAGCAATCAGCCCCAGCATTTT CASTTAGYSNQPQHF
NA TRBJ1-1 TRBV7-2 TRBD1 TGTGCCAGCAGCTTAGGTGGGACAGGGGGCCGGAACACTGAAGCTTTCTTT CASSLGGTGGRNTEAFF
few TRBJ2-1 TRBV24-1 TRBD2 TGTGCCACCAGTGAAGGACTAGCGGGCTCCTACAATGAGCAGTTCTTC CATSEGLAGSYNEQFF
few TRBJ2-5 TRBV2 NA TGTGCCGCAGGTCAGGGTTCCCAAGAGACCCAGTACTTC CAAGQGSQETQYF
NA TRBJ1-2 TRBV20-1 NA TGCAGTGCTAGAGATATACACCGAAACTATGGCTACACCTTC CSARDIHRNYGYTF
many TRBJ1-6 TRBV27 NA TGTGCCAGCAGTCCGACCAGGATTCAGGATTCACCCCTCCACTTT CASSPTRIQDSPLHF
NA TRBJ1-1 TRBV10-3 NA TGTGCCATCAGTGGGGAGGGAACTGAAGCTTTCTTT CAISGEGTEAFF
NA TRBJ1-1 TRBV12-3/TRBV12-4 NA TGTGCCAGCAGTTCCCCTTTACAGCCGAACACTGAAGCTTTCTTT CASSSPLQPNTEAFF
few TRBJ2-1 TRBV12-3/TRBV12-4 NA TGTGCCAGCAGTTTAGTCGGGAGCAATGAGCAGTTCTTC CASSLVGSNEQFF
few TRBJ2-1 TRBV20-1 TRBD1 TGCAGTGCTAGAGCCGGACAGGGGGCTGGGGATGAGCAGTTCTTC CSARAGQGAGDEQFF
NA TRBJ2-2 TRBV6-2/TRBV6-3 NA TGTGCCAGCAGTTACCGCGGGGAGCTGTTTTTT CASSYRGELFF
NA TRBJ2-3 TRBV9 NA TGTGCCAGCAGCGTAACGCAGGTGACAGATACGCAGTATTTT CASSVTQVTDTQYF
many TRBJ1-5 TRBV28 TRBD1 TGTGCCAGCAACCGGGACAGGGGGAATCAGCCCCAGCATTTT CASNRDRGNQPQHF
many TRBJ1-1 TRBV20-1 NA TGCAGTGCTAGAGAGGGCGGTAGGACTGAAGCTTTCTTT CSAREGGRTEAFF
many TRBJ1-2 TRBV7-9 TRBD1 TGTGCCAGCAGCTGGGGACAGGGTCACGATGGCTACACCTTC CASSWGQGHDGYTF
NA TRBJ2-3 TRBV6-5 NA TGTGCCAGCAGCGACAAACAGACCCGGGGGCAGTATTTT CASSDKQTRGQYF
NA TRBJ2-3 TRBV12-3/TRBV12-4 NA TGTGCCAGCAGTTCTACTAGCTTCACAGATACGCAGTATTTT CASSSTSFTDTQYF
few TRBJ1-1 TRBV6-6 TRBD1 TGTGCCAGCAGTTATCAGGGGGGAAGGAACACTGAAGCTTTCTTT CASSYQGGRNTEAFF
many TRBJ2-3 TRBV20-1 TRBD2 TGCAGTGCTAGGGGAAAAGTAGGTGCGGGGGGAGCAGATACGCAGTATTTT CSARGKVGAGGADTQYF
NA TRBJ2-5 TRBV7-2 NA TGTGCCAGCAGCTTTTATAGCGAGACCCAGTACTTC CASSFYSETQYF
NA TRBJ1-6 TRBV7-9 NA TGTGCCAGCAGCGGATACGGGACCTTCAATTCACCCCTCCACTTT CASSGYGTFNSPLHF
few TRBJ2-1 TRBV6-2/TRBV6-3 TRBD2 TGTGCCAGCAGAGGGACTAGCGGGAGTGAGCAGTTCTTC CASRGTSGSEQFF
NA TRBJ2-6 TRBV6-2/TRBV6-3 NA TGTGCCAGCAGCTATGCGGGCTCTGGGGCCAACGTCCTGACTTTC CASSYAGSGANVLTF
few TRBJ1-2 TRBV5-4 NA TGTGCCAGCAGTTTCGGACAGACCTATGGCTACACCTTC CASSFGQTYGYTF
NA TRBJ2-5 TRBV6-5 TRBD2 TGTGCCAGCAGTCAGGGTTCTAGCGGGAGGCGGACCCAAGAGACCCAGTACTTC CASSQGSSGRRTQETQYF
NA TRBJ2-3 TRBV7-2 NA TGTGCCAGCAGCGAGGGACCATCCCCCACAGATACGCAGTATTTT CASSEGPSPTDTQYF
many TRBJ1-2 TRBV7-8 TRBD1 TGTGCCAGCAGCTCTAATCTGGGACAGGGGGTCTATCCCGCCGGCTACACCTTC CASSSNLGQGVYPAGYTF
NA TRBJ1-1 TRBV13 NA TGTGCCAGCCGCGGTTGGGGGGAGGAAGCTTTCTTT CASRGWGEEAFF
few TRBJ1-5 TRBV28 NA TGTGCCAGCTCTATCCGGGAACAGCCCCAGCATTTT CASSIREQPQHF
few TRBJ2-5 TRBV28 TRBD2 TGTGCCAGCAGTTTACAGACTAGCGGGACAAAAATCAAGAGGACCCAGTACTTC CASSLQTSGTKIKRTQYF
few TRBJ1-4 TRBV11-2 TRBD1 TGTGCCAGCAGACGACAGGGGGCTGGTGAAAAACTGTTTTTT CASRRQGAGEKLFF
many TRBJ2-3 TRBV18 TRBD2 TGTGCCAGCTCACGGACTAGCGGCACAGATACGCAGTATTTT CASSRTSGTDTQYF
many TRBJ1-4 TRBV28 NA TGTGCCAGCAGTTCCCCCCCAGGGATGGGCGAAAAACTGTTTTTT CASSSPPGMGEKLFF
NA TRBJ2-3 TRBV27 TRBD1 TGTGCCAGCAGCCTCACAGGGGGCAGAAGCACAGATACGCAGTATTTT CASSLTGGRSTDTQYF
few TRBJ1-4 TRBV10-3 NA TGTGCCATCAGTGAGTCGCGGGTCGAAAAACTGTTTTTT CAISESRVEKLFF